The present T cell receptor beta chain was sequenced within a study of molecular identifiers for immune sequencing clone quantification. The wider study: In the replicates, RNA derived from approximately 20,000 or 100,000 naive CD8 cells was divided into five parts, and four were sequenced.

Trimming cost V 0 bases and J 7 bases, with 15 bases left between them. There are 16 residues in the CDR3. In germline, CDR1 is MGHRA, CDR2 YSYEKL. Overall study findings and caveats: Barcodes shared by identical TCR molecules could lead to underestimated sizes of highly expanded clones. Clones carrying above 20 RNA copies accounted for over 97% of effector molecules, under 1% in naive cells.

The use of previously described methods and listed TCR primers produced the bulk TCR libraries. TCRdb ran MiXCR on the PCR reads and lists one entry per CDR3 protein. This sample has about 320,000 distinct CDR3 sequences, with 20% to 25% found just once. This clonotype appeared many times. What it binds is not known. The rearrangement links TRBV4-1 to TRBJ2-2; possibly TRBD2 for D (5 bases). Sequenced sample: naive CD8+ T cells from blood, with Jurkat cell RNA spiked in. Subset: FACS-sorted CD8+CD4-CCR7+CD45RA+ naive T cells. The TCR was taken from a human donor in good health. Some libraries in this study had Jurkat cell RNA spiked in. CDR3 DNA sequence: TGCGCCAGCAGCCAAGATCCTCCCTCGGGATACGGGGAGCTGTTTTTT. Amino acid sequence: CASSQDPPSGYGELFF.